Following are 5 T cell receptor beta chains from one sample sequenced in a study of radiotherapy plus CTLA-4 blockade in lung cancer (dated by TCRdb to between 2018 and 2020). Library method: the immunoSEQ multiplex PCR assay. The table was pulled from immuneACCESS by TCRdb, which kept in-frame rearrangements only. Such tables lose some clones; where checked, under half of the loss comes from unresolved V genes, and the rest has no known cause. Within this sample are tens of thousands of clones, with around three quarters of them counted one time only. The ten top clones hold approximately 9.3% of the sample. This specimen was peripheral blood, taken from a patient treated with radiotherapy plus ipilimumab. These receptors were obtained from a human donor with non-small cell lung cancer who had a complete response to radiotherapy plus ipilimumab.

The V call is TRBV4-3, the J call TRBJ1-1; 8 bases are a match to TRBD1. The CDR3 is 17 residues long. Losses at the gene ends were 0 bases for V and 1 base for J; bases not matched to a gene: 7. Germline V gene lookup returns CDR1 LGHNA and CDR2 YSLEER. As DNA, the CDR3 is TGCGCCAGCAGCCAAGAGGGACAGGCGGTAAAGAACACTGAAGCTTTCTTT. This translates into CASSQEGQAVKNTEAFF.

This chain joins TRBV18 and TRBJ2-3; a possible D gene is TRBD2 (6 bases). CDR1 is KGHSH, CDR2 LQKENI, per germline. This CDR3 contains 16 residues. V lost 3 bases and J 2 bases, leaving 15 bases between the germline ends. CDR3 region: CASSPSRRGSTDTQYF. In DNA form, the CDR3 reads TGTGCCAGCTCACCCTCTCGGCGGGGTTCCACAGATACGCAGTATTTT. The whole variable domain, filled in from reference TRBV18 and TRBJ2-3, reads NAGVMQNPRHLVRRRGQEARLRCSPMKGHSHVYWYRQLPEEGLKFMVYLQKENIIDESGMPKERFSAEFPKEGPSILRIQQVVRGDSAAYFCASSPSRRGSTDTQYFGPGTRLTVL.

This chain links TRBV5-1 with TRBJ1-1, with D hard to call. V was shortened by 4 bases and J by 3 bases, with 10 bases between the two germline ends. Germline assignment: CDR1 SGHRS and CDR2 YFSETQ. The length of the CDR3 is 13 residues. DNA for the CDR3: TGCGCCAGCAGCGCTGCGGGTGACACTGAAGCTTTCTTT. Translated, it gives CASSAAGDTEAFF.

The rearrangement uses TRBV19 and TRBJ1-1; D ambiguous. Germline CDR1 and CDR2: LNHDA and SQIVND (reference sequence). V was trimmed by 5 bases and J by 0 bases, leaving 13 bases between them. This CDR3 is 15 amino acids long. The CDR3 here is CASSLLRPMNTEAFF. CDR3 sequence (DNA): TGTGCCAGTAGTCTTCTACGGCCCATGAACACTGAAGCTTTCTTT. The whole variable domain, filled in from reference TRBV19 and TRBJ1-1, reads DGGITQSPKYLFRKEGQNVTLSCEQNLNHDAMYWYRQDPGQGLRLIYYSQIVNDFQKGDIAEGYSVSREKKESFPLTVTSAQKNPTAFYLCASSLLRPMNTEAFFGQGTRLTVV.

The V call is TRBV27, the J call TRBJ2-7, with TRBD1 as a possible D gene (7 bases). There are 15 residues in the CDR3. V gave up 6 bases and J gave up 6 bases, with 21 bases separating them. Per germline, CDR1 MNHEY and CDR2 SMNVEV (reference sequence). The CDR3 sequence is CASRGGRTGPVEQYF. CDR3 nucleotide sequence: TGTGCCAGCAGGGGGGGTCGGACAGGCCCCGTCGAGCAGTACTTC.